The next 11 T cell receptor beta chains were all read from a single sample in a study of blood T cell repertoires in COVID-19. Assay: immunoSEQ multiplex PCR; the TCRdb copy retains only in-frame clones and omits some. The sample holds approximately 190,000 clones; 79% are singletons and the top ten take roughly a sixth. The specimen was peripheral blood. All receptors derive from a man aged 55 to 70 with active or convalescent COVID-19.

About this clone itself: A read error may account for a junction end that differs from germline. The V gene is TRBV9, the J gene TRBJ2-2; 11 bases match TRBD2. The CDR3 loop spans 13 amino acids. Germline V gene data show CDR1 as SGDLS and CDR2 as YYNGEE. The CDR3 nucleotides read TGTGCCAGTAGCGGGAGGGCGGTCGGGGAGCTGTTTTTT. It codes for CASSGRAVGELFF.

The DNA of the CDR3 is TGTGCCAGCAGCCATTATGGTAGCCCGGAGACCCAGTACTTC. It codes for CASSHYGSPETQYF. The chain uses TRBV3-1 (or the pseudogene TRBV3-2) and TRBJ2-5, with unresolved D. Germline V CDR1 and CDR2: LGHDT, YNNKEL (reference sequence). V lost 3 bases to trimming and J lost 5 bases, with 13 bases between them. This CDR3 contains 14 residues.

The chain employs TRBV3-1 (or the pseudogene TRBV3-2) and TRBJ2-7; TRBD1 is a possible D gene (8 bases). This CDR3 comprises 15 residues. V was pared by 5 bases and J by 6 bases, with 20 bases between. Germline loops: CDR1 LGHDT, CDR2 YNNKEL (reference sequence). CDR3 DNA sequence: TGTGCCAGCAGCGCAGACAGGGGAGGGTCTAGCGAGCAGTACTTC. Translation: CASSADRGGSSEQYF.

The chain links TRBV25-1 to TRBJ2-1; D possibly corresponds to TRBD2 (5 bases). V was clipped by 5 bases and J by 12 bases, with 11 bases between them. The CDR3 runs to 11 residues. Germline-derived CDR1 and CDR2 are MGHDK and SYGVNS. The DNA of the CDR3 is TGTGCCAGCAGTTCTCAGCGGCGGCAGTTCTTC. Amino acid sequence: CASSSQRRQFF.

The rearrangement links TRBV19 to TRBJ2-3, with 8 bases identical to TRBD1. After removal of 5 bases from V and 0 bases from J, the junction contained 1 base not matched to a gene. Germline CDR1 and CDR2: LNHDA and SQIVND (reference sequence). There are 14 residues in the CDR3. The CDR3 region is CASSQGASTDTQYF. In DNA form, the CDR3 reads TGTGCCAGTAGTCAGGGGGCGAGCACAGATACGCAGTATTTT.

The gene calls are TRBV28 and TRBJ2-7; 9 nucleotides match TRBD2. The CDR3 is 16 amino acids. The ends lost 5 bases at V and 4 bases at J; junction bases unmatched: 12. Germline V gene sequence: CDR1 MDHEN, CDR2 SYDVKM. CDR3 in amino acids: CASSTPLAGRGYEQYF. The DNA of the CDR3 is TGTGCCAGCAGTACCCCCCTAGCGGGAAGGGGTTACGAGCAGTACTTC.

V usage is TRBV3-1 (or the pseudogene TRBV3-2) and J usage is TRBJ2-2, with D maybe TRBD2 (5 bases). Deletions cut 4 bases from V and 5 bases from J, with 11 bases between. Per germline, CDR1 LGHDT and CDR2 YNNKEL (reference sequence). The CDR3 extends over 14 amino acids. The CDR3 DNA reads as TGTGCCAGCAGCCCAACCGGGGAGACCGGGGAGCTGTTTTTT. Encoded protein: CASSPTGETGELFF.

This chain joins TRBV7-9 and TRBJ2-1, with 14 bases matching TRBD2. Germline-derived CDR1 and CDR2 are SEHNR and FQNEAQ (reference sequence). CDR3 length: 16 residues. V gave up 6 bases and J gave up 6 bases; unmatched junction bases: 7. Written as DNA, the CDR3 is TGTGCCAGCAGACCCCGGGGGACTAGCGGGGGCAATGAGCAGTTCTTC. Translating gives CASRPRGTSGGNEQFF.

The chain links TRBV15 to TRBJ2-7; maybe TRBD1 (6 bases). Germline V lookup: CDR1 LNHNV, CDR2 YYDKDF (reference sequence). V was pared by 1 base and J by 2 bases, with 15 bases between. The CDR3 totals 16 residues. This chain's CDR3 is CATSRGMSGVAYEQYF. CDR3 DNA: TGTGCCACCAGCAGAGGGATGTCAGGGGTGGCCTACGAGCAGTACTTC.

The J gene is TRBJ1-1, the V gene TRBV19; TRBD1 is a possible D gene (5 bases). The CDR3 length is 14 residues. CDR1 is LNHDA and CDR2 is SQIVND in the germline V gene (reference sequence). Trimming shortened V by 3 bases and J by 2 bases, and 10 bases separated the two germline ends. CDR3 sequence reads: CASSMRQRNTEAFF. The CDR3 nucleotides read TGTGCCAGTAGTATGAGACAGAGAAACACTGAAGCTTTCTTT.

The CDR3 DNA sequence: TGCGCCAGCAGCCGAGACTCCTACAATGAGCAGTTCTTC. Translation gives CASSRDSYNEQFF. J is TRBJ2-1 and V is TRBV5-1; D uncertain. The CDR3 is 13 residues long. Per the germline V gene, CDR1 is SGHRS and CDR2 is YFSETQ. The germline V and J ends were trimmed by 4 bases and 0 bases, with 5 bases remaining between them.